The 14 T cell receptor beta chains presented below share a single source sample, sequenced in a study of cytomegalovirus exposure and HLA in healthy donors. The PCR contained 60 Vbeta and 13 Jbeta primers. Sequencing used immunoSEQ multiplex PCR; TCRdb keeps in-frame clones, though not all of them. The sample holds roughly 100,000 clones. Sequenced sample: PBMCs. The receptors originated from a man aged 35 to 55 in good health and CMV-seronegative.

The CDR3 DNA reads as TGTGCCAGCAGCCCAACCCACACTAGCGGGAGTAGGAATGAGCAGTTCTTC. It encodes CASSPTHTSGSRNEQFF. This sequence joins TRBV5-6 and TRBJ2-1; the match to TRBD2 covers 11 bases. Germline V gene sequence: CDR1 SGHDT, CDR2 YYEEEE. V shed 4 bases and J 7 bases; nucleotides not matched to a gene: 13. This CDR3 comprises 17 residues.

The chain recombines TRBV7-2 with TRBJ2-5; 12 bases are shared with TRBD1. With V trimmed by 5 bases and J by 6 bases, 4 bases remained unmatched. This CDR3 is built from 14 residues. Germline V gene sequence: CDR1 SGHTA, CDR2 FQGNSA. CDR3 bases: TGTGCCAGCAGCCCGGGACAGGGGGCAAAGACCCAGTACTTC. Protein sequence: CASSPGQGAKTQYF.

This chain uses TRBV7-6 with TRBJ1-4; TRBD1 agrees at 12 bases. V was pared by 4 bases and J by 0 bases, with 3 bases of the junction left unmatched. Germline V gene lookup returns CDR1 SGHVS and CDR2 FNYEAQ. This CDR3 is 17 amino acids long. CDR3 in amino acids: CASSSGTGGSTNEKLFF. DNA for the CDR3: TGTGCCAGCAGCTCCGGGACAGGGGGCTCAACTAATGAAAAACTGTTTTTT.

This rearrangement joins TRBV5-1 to TRBJ2-5; D call uncertain. The CDR3 is made up of 12 amino acids. The germline V gene has CDR1 SGHRS and CDR2 YFSETQ. Trimming pared 6 bases from V and 5 bases from J, leaving 11 bases between. This CDR3 reads CASTIDVETQYF. CDR3 coding DNA: TGCGCCAGCACCATAGATGTCGAGACCCAGTACTTC.

CDR3 sequence (DNA): TGCGCCAGCAGCCAAGAACCGGGAGGGTGGAATGAGCAGTTCTTC. Protein sequence: CASSQEPGGWNEQFF. V usage is TRBV4-3 and J usage is TRBJ2-1; TRBD2 matches at 8 bases. The germline V gene encodes CDR1 LGHNA and CDR2 YSLEER. The J segment lost 7 bases and the V segment lost 0 bases, leaving 5 bases of the junction unmatched. The CDR3 extends over 15 amino acids.

The V call is TRBV6-1, the J call TRBJ1-5; 8 nucleotides agree with TRBD1. The CDR3 length is 14 residues. Germline lookup yields CDR1 MNHNS and CDR2 SASEGT. V shed 8 bases, J shed 0 bases, and the junction held 3 bases outside the gene matches. Here the CDR3 DNA reads TGTGCCAGCTCCGGGACAGGTAGCAATCAGCCCCAGCATTTT. This codes for CASSGTGSNQPQHF.

This chain connects TRBV19 to TRBJ1-6, with TRBD1 as a possible D gene (5 bases). Trimming removed 6 bases from V and 5 bases from J, with 14 bases in between. The CDR3 is made up of 15 amino acids. The germline gives CDR1 LNHDA, CDR2 SQIVND (reference sequence). The CDR3 loop reads CASSPERGNNSPLHF. The CDR3, as DNA: TGTGCCAGTAGCCCCGAGCGGGGGAATAATTCACCCCTCCACTTT.

The V call is TRBV28, the J call TRBJ2-5; a possible D gene is TRBD1 (5 bases). The J call may be faulty, since TRBJ2-7 better matches the DNA end. The germline gives CDR1 MDHEN, CDR2 SYDVKM. The CDR3 covers 11 residues. Written as DNA, the CDR3 is TGTGCCAGCAGCAACAGGTACGAGCAGTACTTC. Residues: CASSNRYEQYF.

The CDR3 here is CASSSGSTNEQYF. For the CDR3, the DNA is TGTGCCAGCAGTTCGGGATCCACTAACGAGCAGTACTTC. V gene TRBV6-1 combines with J gene TRBJ2-7, with D maybe TRBD2 (5 bases). Trimming took off 5 bases at V and 5 bases at J, with 13 bases between the two ends. Germline CDR1 and CDR2: MNHNS and SASEGT. CDR3 size: 13 residues.

This chain uses TRBV10-3 with TRBJ2-1; TRBD1 might be the D (6 bases). V lost 10 bases and J 6 bases, leaving 22 bases between the germline ends. CDR3 length equals 15 residues. Germline-derived CDR1 and CDR2 are ENHRY and SYGVKD. The CDR3 sequence is CATSAGTRGVNEQFF. CDR3 bases: TGTGCCACTTCTGCCGGGACAAGAGGGGTCAATGAGCAGTTCTTC.

The chain employs TRBV7-7 and TRBJ2-1; 7 bases are shared with TRBD2. Unmatched junction bases numbered 1, after V lost 0 bases and J lost 8 bases. This CDR3 has 13 amino acids. Germline CDR1 reads SSHAT; CDR2 reads FNYEAQ (reference sequence). CDR3 in DNA: TGTGCCAGCAGCTTAGCGGGAGGGGATGAGCAGTTCTTC. Translating gives CASSLAGGDEQFF.

The V call is TRBV11-2, the J call TRBJ2-1; 9 bases fit TRBD2. Germline values: CDR1 SGHAT, CDR2 FQNNGV. This CDR3 has 19 residues. V was pared by 1 base and J by 4 bases, with 14 bases of the junction left unmatched. The DNA of the CDR3 is TGTGCCAGCAGCTTAGGGGGGAGCGGGGGGCCGATAACTTACAATGAGCAGTTCTTC. It codes for CASSLGGSGGPITYNEQFF.

J is TRBJ1-5 and V is TRBV5-6; D gene uncertain. CDR1 is SGHDT and CDR2 is YYEEEE in the germline V gene. The CDR3 is 13 residues long. Deletions cut 0 bases from V and 7 bases from J, with 8 bases between. As DNA, the CDR3 is TGTGCCAGCAGCTTGGGTGGGGAGCAGCCCCAGCATTTT. Protein: CASSLGGEQPQHF.

The chain combines TRBV7-9 with TRBJ1-2; the match to TRBD1 covers 7 bases. V lost 2 bases, J lost 4 bases, and 4 bases stayed unmatched. The CDR3 contains 14 residues. From germline, CDR1 is SEHNR and CDR2 FQNEAQ (reference sequence). The CDR3 region is CASSLLRDSYGYTF. The CDR3 coding sequence is TGTGCCAGCAGCTTACTCCGGGACAGCTATGGCTACACCTTC.